This entry lists 18 T cell receptor beta chains sequenced from one sample in a study of beta chain features in type 1 diabetes. Notes on the study in general: In all four CD4+ subsets, TCRB CDR3 length was significantly, moderately reduced in type 1 diabetes.

All of the isolated RNA was reverse transcribed, so expressed TCRB transcripts were sequenced. Only in-frame clones appear in the TCRdb table, and some are missing; sequencing was by immunoSEQ multiplex PCR. Of 150,000 to 200,000 clones listed, about 63% were seen once; the top ten hold around 0.096%. These TCRs are of unknown antigen specificity. Material: naive CD4+ T cells from blood. The source is a man aged 25 to 40 with type 1 diabetes.

The chain combines TRBV11-2 with TRBJ2-2; 7 nucleotides match TRBD1. CDR3 length: 16 amino acids. Losses at the gene ends were 5 bases for V and 5 bases for J; bases not matched to a gene: 11. Germline values: CDR1 SGHAT, CDR2 FQNNGV. The chain's CDR3 is CASSLLLTGITGELFF. The CDR3 nucleotides are TGTGCCAGCAGCCTTCTCCTGACAGGGATTACCGGGGAGCTGTTTTTT.

The chain joins TRBV15 to TRBJ1-4; no firm D call. The CDR3 covers 15 residues. Germline assignment: CDR1 LNHNV and CDR2 YYDKDF (reference sequence). Trimming removed 0 bases at V and 10 bases at J, with 15 bases between. The DNA for the CDR3 is TGTGCCACCAGCAGAGATCAGAAGGGAAGGTCAAAACTGTTTTTT. It codes for CATSRDQKGRSKLFF.

With respect to this clone: Other DNA sequences in this sample translate to the same CDR3. This CDR3 is CSVEQGDYGYTF. CDR3 in DNA: TGCAGCGTTGAACAGGGAGACTATGGCTACACCTTC. The rearrangement joins TRBV29-1 to TRBJ1-2; D possibly corresponds to TRBD1 (5 bases). The CDR3 consists of 12 residues. Trimming removed 2 bases from V and 3 bases from J, with 7 bases in between. CDR1 is SQVTM and CDR2 is ANQGSEA in the germline V gene.

The chain carries TRBV6-6 and TRBJ2-3, with TRBD1 matching 7 bases. Germline lookup yields CDR1 MNHNY and CDR2 SVGAGI (reference sequence). V lost 6 bases to trimming and J lost 4 bases; unmatched junction nucleotides: 13. The CDR3 has 16 residues. The chain's CDR3 is CASRENRGKGADTQYF. The CDR3 DNA follows: TGTGCCAGCAGGGAGAACAGGGGCAAGGGCGCAGATACGCAGTATTTT.

V gene TRBV9 combines with J gene TRBJ2-5; 10 bases are shared with TRBD1. From germline, CDR1 is SGDLS and CDR2 YYNGEE. The J segment lost 4 bases and the V segment lost 4 bases, leaving 1 base of the junction unmatched. CDR3 length: 13 amino acids. As DNA, the CDR3 is TGTGCCAGCAGCAGACAGGGGGCAGAGACCCAGTACTTC. It is translated as CASSRQGAETQYF.

The rearrangement uses TRBV18 and TRBJ2-5; the D is unclear. The CDR3 length is 17 residues. Germline-derived CDR1 and CDR2 are KGHSH and LQKENI. Trimming removed 2 bases at V and 2 bases at J, with 18 bases between. CDR3 sequence: CASSPRIGGQAQETQYF. As DNA, the CDR3 is TGTGCCAGCTCACCAAGGATCGGCGGCCAAGCGCAAGAGACCCAGTACTTC.

The genes are TRBV10-3 and TRBJ1-3; D call uncertain. The CDR3 covers 13 residues. Trimming cost V 4 bases and J 3 bases, with 7 bases left between them. Germline V gene sequence: CDR1 ENHRY, CDR2 SYGVKD. CDR3 sequence: CAISGLGGNTIYF. The DNA for the CDR3 is TGTGCCATCAGTGGACTGGGTGGAAACACCATATATTTT.

This chain uses TRBV30 with TRBJ2-2; no definite D call. Germline V gives CDR1 GTSNPN, CDR2 SVGIG (reference sequence). The CDR3 consists of 13 residues. V lost 3 bases and J lost 5, with 10 bases in between. The DNA for the CDR3 is TGTGCCTGGAGCGAAATAAGGACCGGGGAGCTGTTTTTT. Protein: CAWSEIRTGELFF.

This rearrangement joins TRBV5-1 to TRBJ2-2; no reliable D call. Germline V lookup: CDR1 SGHRS, CDR2 YFSETQ. CDR3 length: 13 amino acids. Trimming took 4 bases from V and 6 from J, leaving 10 bases between them. CDR3: CASSVDISGELFF. In DNA form, the CDR3 reads TGCGCCAGCAGCGTAGACATCTCCGGGGAGCTGTTTTTT.

V and J are TRBV29-1 and TRBJ1-3; D unresolved. This CDR3 comprises 13 residues. The V end was cut by 5 bases, the J end by 9 bases, with 17 bases between. Germline V gives CDR1 SQVTM, CDR2 ANQGSEA. CDR3 residues: CSVFPLSNGTIYF. The CDR3 coding sequence is TGCAGCGTTTTCCCTTTATCAAATGGCACCATATATTTT.

The table lists this clone with a few counts. The rearrangement links TRBV7-2 to TRBJ2-1, with D maybe TRBD2 (6 bases). V dropped 2 bases and J dropped 2 bases, with 13 bases sitting between them. The germline V gene encodes CDR1 SGHTA and CDR2 FQGNSA. The CDR3 is made up of 16 amino acids. CDR3 residues: CASSLFGGIPYNEQFF. CDR3 coding DNA: TGTGCCAGCAGCTTATTTGGGGGGATACCCTACAATGAGCAGTTCTTC.

Regarding this clone: Other nucleotide sequences in the sample specify the same CDR3. This chain connects TRBV29-1 to TRBJ2-1; D is unclear. V gave up 3 bases and J gave up 4 bases, with 4 bases separating them. This CDR3 spans 11 amino acids. Germline V lookup: CDR1 SQVTM, CDR2 ANQGSEA. Here the CDR3 DNA reads TGCAGCGTTGACACATACAATGAGCAGTTCTTC. Its translation: CSVDTYNEQFF.

A few counts support this clone. The chain uses TRBV5-6 and TRBJ2-4, with D uncertain. The ends were cut back, 3 bases at V and 5 bases at J, with 15 bases in the middle. Germline CDR1 and CDR2: SGHDT and YYEEEE. The CDR3 is 15 residues long. CDR3: CASSSVPGLENIQYF. The CDR3 nucleotides are TGTGCCAGCAGCTCAGTCCCGGGCCTGGAAAACATTCAGTACTTC.

V gene TRBV25-1 combines with J gene TRBJ2-1; 7 nucleotides match TRBD1. CDR3 length equals 14 residues. V lost 2 bases, J lost 4 bases, and 2 bases stayed unmatched. Germline-derived CDR1 and CDR2 are MGHDK and SYGVNS. CDR3 nucleotides: TGTGCCAGCAGTGAACCGGGACAGTACAATGAGCAGTTCTTC. Translation gives CASSEPGQYNEQFF.

The CDR3, as DNA: TGTGCCAGCAGTGTGTTCAGGGGGCATCAGCCCCAGCATTTT. Translation gives CASSVFRGHQPQHF. The chain recombines TRBV6-5 with TRBJ1-5; 8 bases fit TRBD1. CDR1 and CDR2 (germline): MNHEY, SVGAGI. V shed 5 bases and J 5 bases; nucleotides not matched to a gene: 5. CDR3 size: 14 residues.

The J gene is TRBJ2-7, the V gene TRBV6-5; 8 nucleotides align to TRBD1. Germline CDR1 MNHEY, CDR2 SVGAGI. The CDR3 loop spans 15 amino acids. V was clipped by 6 bases and J by 4 bases; unmatched bases: 11. The CDR3 bases are TGTGCCAGCAGCGGCCCCGGGACAGGAGAATACGAGCAGTACTTC. It translates to CASSGPGTGEYEQYF.

V gene TRBV7-9 combines with J gene TRBJ2-7, with 10 bases lining up with TRBD1. Per germline, CDR1 SEHNR and CDR2 FQNEAQ (reference sequence). The CDR3 extends over 16 amino acids. V lost 5 bases, J lost 4 bases, and 11 bases stayed unmatched. The CDR3, as DNA: TGTGCCAGCAGCCCGATGGGACAGGGGAGAGGTTACGAGCAGTACTTC. Amino acid sequence: CASSPMGQGRGYEQYF. Complete variable domain (other parts from reference TRBV7-9 and TRBJ2-7): DTGVSQNPRHKITKRGQNVTFRCDPISEHNRLYWYRQTLGQGPEFLTYFQNEAQLEKSRLLSDRFSAERPKGSFSTLEIQRTEQGDSAMYLCASSPMGQGRGYEQYFGPGTRLTVT.

Here the CDR3 reads CASSKTPGQGSYGYTF. CDR3 DNA sequence: TGTGCCAGCAGCAAAACTCCGGGACAGGGGAGCTATGGCTACACCTTC. The chain joins TRBV9 to TRBJ1-2; TRBD1 agrees at 10 bases. The CDR3 runs to 16 residues. Trimming at V came to 4 bases and at J to 4 bases, leaving 10 bases not matched to a gene. Germline V gene data show CDR1 as SGDLS and CDR2 as YYNGEE.